This TCR beta chain was captured by sequencing in a study of T cell repertoires in cytomegalovirus infection. Whole-study findings and limits: Ex vivo responses were dominated by HLA-C-restricted CMV-specific TCR beta clonotypes.

Comment on this clonotype: The antigen is not known.

TCRdb analysed the reads with MiXCR anew, one entry per CDR3 protein. The data contain 700,000 to 850,000 distinct CDR3 sequences, 30% to 35% of them seen just once; the ten biggest clones take up over 10%. Trimming removed 0 bases at V and 0 bases at J, with 9 bases between. CDR3 length equals 16 residues. Germline assignment: CDR1 LGHNA and CDR2 YSLEER. Here the sequenced sample was cultured CD8+ T cells from PBMCs, taken from culture after CMV antigen stimulation. The chain is built from TRBV4-3 and TRBJ1-5; the D is unclear. The source of this sequence is a human donor in good health (CMV status not recorded). Some clones in this sample may be carry-over from other donors' samples. As DNA, the CDR3 is TGCGCCAGCAGCCAAGAAGACGGGGTTAGCAATCAGCCCCAGCATTTT. This sequence encodes CASSQEDGVSNQPQHF.